This is a list of T cell receptor beta chains from one sample in a study of T cell changes during pregnancy in multiple sclerosis. TCRdb's table, derived via immunoSEQ multiplex PCR, lists solely in-frame clones and lacks some. Among 25,000 to 35,000 clones listed, about 92% were seen once. The sequencing used CD4+ T cells from peripheral blood mononuclear cells, collected in the second trimester of pregnancy. These receptors originate from a female donor in good health, enrolled as a control in a pregnancy study. CDR3s include the opening cysteine and the closing phenylalanine or tryptophan. Fields, in order: D gene, J gene, CDR3 length, V gene, clone size, CDR3 protein, CDR3 DNA. The D gene is left open where the match is weak. Clone size is stated in some rows and not others, as once, few, many or a class when expanded.

TRBD1,TRBJ2-7,16,TRBV6-6,-,CASSYSSWDRESEQYF,TGTGCCAGCAGTTACTCGAGTTGGGACAGGGAATCAGAGCAGTACTTC
-,TRBJ2-1,13,TRBV29-1,-,CSVEGQQLNEQFF,TGCAGCGTTGAAGGACAGCAGCTCAATGAGCAGTTCTTC
TRBD1,TRBJ2-7,14,TRBV11-2,once,CASSLGTGLYEQYF,TGTGCCAGCAGCCTCGGGACAGGTCTATACGAGCAGTACTTC
-,TRBJ1-6,13,TRBV21-1,-,CASSTGGNSPLHF,TGTGCCAGCAGCACGGGCGGGAATTCACCCCTCCACTTT
TRBD2,TRBJ2-1,18,TRBV7-2,-,CASSLALAGGVFYNEQFF,TGTGCCAGCAGCTTAGCACTAGCGGGTGGGGTTTTCTACAATGAGCAGTTCTTC
TRBD1,TRBJ1-5,15,TRBV19,-,CASSLGQGPNQPQHF,TGTGCCAGTAGTTTAGGACAGGGCCCGAATCAGCCCCAGCATTTT
TRBD2,TRBJ2-1,15,TRBV14,-,CASSQELAGLSEQFF,TGTGCCAGCAGCCAAGAGCTAGCGGGACTTAGCGAGCAGTTCTTC
-,TRBJ2-7,12,TRBV30,-,CAWSLVPYEQYF,TGTGCCTGGAGTTTAGTCCCCTACGAGCAGTACTTC
-,TRBJ1-2,15,TRBV9,-,CASSLRAPGDYGYTF,TGTGCCAGCAGCCTCCGGGCGCCGGGGGACTATGGCTACACCTTC
-,TRBJ2-2,13,TRBV5-5,-,CASSLIGTGELFF,TGTGCCAGCAGCTTGATCGGGACCGGGGAGCTGTTTTTT
TRBD1,TRBJ2-7,14,TRBV30,-,CAWRGQGYPYEQYF,TGTGCCTGGAGGGGACAGGGGTACCCCTACGAGCAGTACTTC
-,TRBJ1-6,16,TRBV27,few,CASSPTDSLYNSPLHF,TGTGCCAGCAGCCCAACAGACAGCTTGTATAATTCACCCCTCCACTTT
-,TRBJ1-1,13,TRBV30,few,CAWSTRRNTEAFF,TGTGCCTGGAGTACGAGGCGGAACACTGAAGCTTTCTTT
-,TRBJ1-2,13,TRBV29-1,-,CSVYRESGYGYTF,TGCAGCGTCTACAGGGAGAGCGGCTATGGCTACACCTTC
TRBD1,TRBJ1-1,15,TRBV27,-,CASSLGTGGNTEAFF,TGTGCCAGCAGTTTAGGGACAGGGGGCAACACTGAAGCTTTCTTT
TRBD2,TRBJ2-3,15,TRBV2,-,CASTGTSGGADTQYF,TGTGCCAGCACTGGGACTAGCGGGGGGGCGGATACGCAGTATTTT
-,TRBJ1-1,14,TRBV19,-,CASSTQGGNTEAFF,TGTGCCAGTAGTACGCAGGGCGGGAACACTGAAGCTTTCTTT
-,TRBJ2-1,16,TRBV7-8,-,CASSLVSGSSYNEQFF,TGTGCCAGCAGCTTAGTTTCTGGGAGCTCCTACAATGAGCAGTTCTTC
-,TRBJ2-7,15,TRBV5-5,-,CASSPQGKVLYEQYF,TGTGCCAGCAGCCCGCAGGGTAAGGTCCTCTACGAGCAGTACTTC
-,TRBJ1-1,16,TRBV4-2,-,CASSQEGTVVSTEAFF,TGTGCCAGCAGCCAAGAGGGTACAGTAGTGAGCACTGAAGCTTTCTTT
-,TRBJ2-5,13,TRBV5-1,-,CASSLSGFETQYF,TGCGCCAGCAGCTTGAGCGGATTCGAGACCCAGTACTTC
-,TRBJ1-5,14,TRBV30,-,CAWSVRGGGQPQHF,TGTGCCTGGAGTGTAAGGGGGGGCGGGCAGCCCCAGCATTTT
-,TRBJ1-4,13,TRBV4-2,-,CASSVATNEKLFF,TGTGCCAGCAGCGTCGCAACTAATGAAAAACTGTTTTTT
-,TRBJ1-5,15,TRBV19,-,CASTPSWGVNQPQHF,TGTGCCAGTACCCCTTCTTGGGGGGTCAATCAGCCCCAGCATTTT
TRBD2,TRBJ2-7,15,TRBV5-8,-,CASSLGGLAQYEQYF,TGTGCCAGCAGCTTGGGGGGACTAGCCCAATACGAGCAGTACTTC
-,TRBJ2-1,16,TRBV5-4,-,CASSPPGTASYNEQFF,TGTGCCAGCAGCCCCCCCGGGACTGCATCCTACAATGAGCAGTTCTTC
-,TRBJ1-2,15,TRBV4-1,-,CASSQDQNRLDGYTF,TGCGCCAGCAGCCAAGATCAGAACAGGTTAGATGGCTACACCTTC
TRBD1,TRBJ1-1,15,TRBV30,-,CAWSVLGTVNTEAFF,TGTGCCTGGAGTGTACTTGGGACAGTGAACACTGAAGCTTTCTTT
-,TRBJ2-5,13,TRBV7-2,-,CASAAGFKETQYF,TGTGCCAGCGCGGCTGGGTTTAAAGAGACCCAGTACTTC
TRBD1,TRBJ1-3,17,TRBV7-8,-,CASSFTGQAISGNTIYF,TGTGCCAGCAGCTTCACGGGACAGGCGATCTCTGGAAACACCATATATTTT
TRBD1,TRBJ2-7,14,TRBV7-9,once,CASSGTGGTYEQYF,TGTGCCAGCAGTGGGACAGGGGGAACCTACGAGCAGTACTTC
TRBD1,TRBJ2-7,15,TRBV15,-,CATSRGGTGSYEQYF,TGTGCCACCAGCAGAGGTGGGACAGGGTCCTACGAGCAGTACTTC
TRBD1,TRBJ1-3,16,TRBV29-1,-,CSAGQGGSSSGNTIYF,TGCAGCGCGGGCCAGGGGGGCTCGAGCTCTGGAAACACCATATATTTT
TRBD1,TRBJ1-6,12,TRBV30,-,CAWSVDRETLHF,TGTGCCTGGAGTGTGGACAGGGAAACCCTCCACTTT